This TCR beta chain was identified during a study of T cell responses to AZD1222 COVID-19 vaccine. Study observations and caveats: The peak T cell response came first, and repertoires were sampled only after it. Unmutated variant regions reportedly attract nearly half of all spike-specific TCRs. A rise in Spike-specific TCR breadth and depth followed two AZD1222 doses. Only a handful of AZD1222 recipients were seropositive at baseline.

With regard to this clone: The antigen is undetermined.

Sequenced by immunoSEQ multiplex PCR; TCRdb stores in-frame clones only, minus some. The repertoire consists of nearly 110,000 clones, with roughly 90% occurring once and the leading ten covering less than 6%. This CDR3 is 13 amino acids long. The germline V gene encodes CDR1 SQVTM and CDR2 ANQGSEA. V was clipped by 3 bases and J by 2 bases, with 10 bases between them. The sequencing here drew on peripheral blood, taken on day 0 of AZD1222 vaccination. The gene calls are TRBV29-1 and TRBJ1-1; D perhaps matches TRBD1 (6 bases). This receptor was obtained from an adult in good health. CDR3 sequence: CSVDTGANTEAFF. DNA for the CDR3: TGCAGCGTTGATACGGGGGCCAACACTGAAGCTTTCTTT.